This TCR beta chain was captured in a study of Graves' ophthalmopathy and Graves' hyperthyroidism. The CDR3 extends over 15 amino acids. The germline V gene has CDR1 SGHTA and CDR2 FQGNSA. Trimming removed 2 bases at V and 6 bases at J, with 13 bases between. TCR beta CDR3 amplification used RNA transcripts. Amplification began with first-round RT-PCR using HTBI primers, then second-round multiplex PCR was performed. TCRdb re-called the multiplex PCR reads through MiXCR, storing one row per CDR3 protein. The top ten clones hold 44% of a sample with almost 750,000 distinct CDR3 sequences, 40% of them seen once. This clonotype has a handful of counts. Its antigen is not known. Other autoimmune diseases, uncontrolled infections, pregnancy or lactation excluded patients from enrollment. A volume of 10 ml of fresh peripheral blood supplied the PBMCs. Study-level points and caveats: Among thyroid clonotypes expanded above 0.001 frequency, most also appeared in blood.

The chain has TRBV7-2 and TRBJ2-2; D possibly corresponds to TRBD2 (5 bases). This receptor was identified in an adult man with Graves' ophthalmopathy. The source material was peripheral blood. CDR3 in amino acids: CASSLSTLAAGELFF. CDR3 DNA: TGTGCCAGCAGCTTATCTACGCTAGCTGCCGGGGAGCTGTTTTTT.